This T cell receptor beta chain emerged from a study of T cells in Graves' hyperthyroidism and ophthalmopathy. Amplification of TCR beta CDR3 regions was performed using RNA transcripts as template. HTBI primers were the set used in a first-round RT-PCR of the TCR CDR3. TCRdb recomputed calls from the multiplex PCR reads with MiXCR, one row per CDR3 protein. In the table there are about 400,000 distinct CDR3 sequences, about an eighth of which are singletons. This clonotype was detected only a few times. The sequenced material came from blood. The receptor comes from a man aged 50-59 years with Graves' ophthalmopathy.

The CDR3 is CASSRQPNQPQHF. The CDR3 DNA reads TGTGCCAGCAGTAGACAACCTAATCAGCCCCAGCATTTT. The rearrangement links TRBV2 to TRBJ1-5; D is undetermined. Deletions cut 5 bases from V and 4 bases from J, with 9 bases between. CDR3 length: 13 residues. CDR1 is SNHLY, CDR2 FYNNEI, per germline.